This T cell receptor beta chain comes out of a study of regulatory T cells in long-lasting Graves disease. The time point was: newly diagnosed GD, antithyroid drugs for less than 3 months. PBMCs provided the RNA from which the TCR library was made. HTBI primers from iRepertoire and Arm-PCR of CDR3 regions yielded the TCR beta libraries. Authors' data handling: The samples included approximately 62 TRBV and about 13 TRBJ segments. TCRdb passed the multiplex PCR reads through MiXCR, listing each CDR3 protein once. The authors' filters were not applied to this entry. Of about 440,000 distinct CDR3 sequences listed, over 15% were seen once; the top ten hold 23%. This same sample was also part of a study on T cells in Graves' hyperthyroidism and ophthalmopathy. That work adds: Graves' hyperthyroidism qualified as stable when ophthalmopathy did not progress within 18 months. Primed by the HTBI set, a first-round RT-PCR was run on the TCR CDR3.

The receptor was isolated from a woman aged 18-29 years with Graves disease. Source: peripheral blood mononuclear cells (PBMCs), taken at new diagnosis, from a patient treated with antithyroid drugs.

The CDR3 DNA reads as TGTGCCAGCAGCGTAGGACCCGGAGGCCGGCCCCAGCATTTT. Translating gives CASSVGPGGRPQHF. The chain joins TRBV9 to TRBJ1-5; D is unresolved. This CDR3 region has 14 residues. Looked up from germline, CDR1 is SGDLS and CDR2 is YYNGEE. Trimming stripped 0 bases from V and 9 bases from J, with 13 bases between.